This entry describes one T cell receptor beta chain. Its matching antigen is unknown. This sample stems from a study of T cell clones after liver transplantation. Study summary: TCRbeta sequencing after a pre-transplant mixed lymphocyte reaction identified graft-donor-reactive clones, later tracked in post-transplant blood.

General study findings and limits: Low donor cell numbers restricted donor-reactive repertoire measurement in a couple of subjects. Donor-reactive sequences fell more than third party-reactive ones, suggesting partial deletion. In most of the 8 subjects, circulating graft-donor-reactive CD4 TCRbeta sequences fell significantly after transplant.

Generated by immunoSEQ multiplex PCR, the TCRdb table keeps only in-frame clones and is missing some. The data show about 76,000 clones, 83% seen once. Germline CDR1 ENHRY, CDR2 SYGVKD. This CDR3 has 12 residues. The ends were cut back, 0 bases at V and 9 bases at J, with 6 bases in the middle. This TCR was recovered from a human patient who received a liver transplant. Some T cells may be transferred from the graft donor. The V gene is TRBV10-3, the J gene TRBJ2-1; no reliable D call. The specimen comprised CD4+ T cells from blood, sampled at the 22-month timepoint. In DNA, the CDR3 is TGTGCCATCAGTGAGTCGGGGTTTGAGCAGTTCTTC. The encoded protein is CAISESGFEQFF.